This TCR beta chain originates from a study of T-cell memory formation after mild COVID-19. Turning to the study itself: Each donor largely had its own TCR clusters.

V was pared by 0 bases and J by 2 bases, with 5 bases of the junction left unmatched. CDR3 length: 16 amino acids. The germline CDR1 and CDR2 sequences are LNHNV and YYDKDF (reference sequence). This clonotype has a count of ten or more. The antigen is not known. TCRdb ran MiXCR on the 5' RACE reads and lists one entry per CDR3 protein. The table includes approximately 30,000 distinct CDR3 sequences, around 15% detected once. Study-level results: Day 37-peaking second-wave clones had unconfirmed SARS-CoV-2 specificity. Clones that contracted clustered mainly in CM and EM if CD4+ and in EMRA if CD8+. Some responding clones appeared in pre-infection memory, suggesting cross-reactive memory joined.

The chain couples TRBV15 to TRBJ2-7; 9 bases map to TRBD2. The TCR sequence derives from an adult who had mild COVID-19 (a few samples of this study predate the infection). Cell type and time point are not known. Material: PBMCs or a T cell subset sorted from them (not recorded which). In nucleotides, the CDR3 is TGTGCCACCAGCAGAGATCGGGCGGGAGGGGCCTACGAGCAGTACTTC. Protein product: CATSRDRAGGAYEQYF.